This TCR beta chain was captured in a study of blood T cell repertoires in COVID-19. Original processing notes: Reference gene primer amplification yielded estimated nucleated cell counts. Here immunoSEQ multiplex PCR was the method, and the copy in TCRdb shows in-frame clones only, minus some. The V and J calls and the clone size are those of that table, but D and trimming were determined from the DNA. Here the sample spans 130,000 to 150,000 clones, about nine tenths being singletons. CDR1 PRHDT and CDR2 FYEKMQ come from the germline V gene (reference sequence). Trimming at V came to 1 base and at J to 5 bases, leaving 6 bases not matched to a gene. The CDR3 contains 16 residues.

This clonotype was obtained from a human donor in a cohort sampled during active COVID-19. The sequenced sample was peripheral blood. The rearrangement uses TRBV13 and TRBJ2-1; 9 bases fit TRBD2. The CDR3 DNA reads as TGTGCCAGCAGCTTAGCTGAGCGGGGGGTACACAATGAGCAGTTCTTC. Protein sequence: CASSLAERGVHNEQFF. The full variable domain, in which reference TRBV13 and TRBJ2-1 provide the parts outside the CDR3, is AAGVIQSPRHLIKEKRETATLKCYPIPRHDTVYWYQQGPGQDPQFLISFYEKMQSDKGSIPDRFSAQQFSDYHSELNMSSLELGDSALYFCASSLAERGVHNEQFFGPGTRLTVL.